The clone carrying this T cell receptor (beta chain) was detected a few times. The antigen is not known. The data stem from a study of T-cell memory formation after mild COVID-19. General study findings and limits: In pre-infection memory, a portion of responding clones appeared, which suggested that cross-reactive memory joined. Contracting clones localized mainly to CM and EM when CD4+ and mainly to EMRA when CD8+. CD4/CD8 balance held among clones contracting day 15 to 85, and later expanders leaned CD4+.

Germline V lookup: CDR1 MNHEY, CDR2 SVGEGT. The V end was cut by 3 bases, the J end by 4 bases, with 22 bases between. The CDR3 is 18 amino acids. With constant-segment primers, 5'RACE yielded cDNA libraries of TCR alpha and TCR beta that carried sample barcodes and UMIs. From the 5' RACE reads, TCRdb called clonotypes with MiXCR, one entry per CDR3 protein. Here the sample spans 150,000 or so distinct CDR3 sequences, 30% to 35% being singletons. This TCR came from an adult woman who had mild COVID-19 (a few samples of this study predate the infection). Cell type and time point are not known. This chain joins TRBV6-2 or TRBV6-3 and TRBJ2-4; TRBD2 is a possible D gene (6 bases). Sequenced sample: PBMCs or a T cell subset sorted from them (not recorded which). The CDR3 DNA is TGTGCCAGCAGTTATTTCTCGTATAGCGGCCCTTTGAAAAACATTCAGTACTTC. It translates to CASSYFSYSGPLKNIQYF.